This T cell receptor (beta chain) was identified during a study of neurological immune-mediated disorders (dated by TCRdb to the late 2010s). With respect to the entire study: The study compared peripheral blood TCR-beta repertoires of HTLV-I-associated myelopathy (HAM/TSP) patients, multiple sclerosis patients and healthy controls using UMI-based sequencing. Longitudinal samples, technical triplicates and paired sorted CD4+ and CD8+ T-cell subsets, alongside PBMC samples, were included among the 90 to 130 TCR-beta libraries. Of the approximately 66 subjects in the cohort, about 14 were HAM/TSP patients, 34 were multiple sclerosis patients, and 20 were healthy controls.

From the cysteine through the phenylalanine, the CDR3 covers 14 amino acids. Only the CDR3 part of the read is kept: 42 bases, read in frame from the first base. The CDR1 and CDR2 encoded by the germline V gene are SGHTA and FQGNSA. Relative to germline, V is missing 5 bases and J is missing 4 bases, with 5 bases of the junction outside any gene match. cDNA was synthesized by template-switch 5'RACE using a primer with a 10-nucleotide random unique molecular identifier that tagged each TCR transcript. Each sequencing run produced over 160 million TCR-beta sequences covering 15-18 subjects. The RNeasy kit was used to extract total RNA. The KAPA Real-time Library Amplification kit was used to amplify TCR-beta VDJ regions with primers targeting the TCR constant region and the 5'RACE anchor. A first PCR added sample indexes and Illumina adaptors, and a second PCR then raised library yield. After purification with Ampure beads, the TCR product of roughly 650 bp was size-selected on a 2% E-gel SizeSelection system. Before pooling, library quality was assessed on a Bioanalyzer, concentration was determined with Qubit, and library quantification was performed with the Kapa Library Quantification kit. Libraries were sequenced paired-end 2 x 150 bp on an Illumina HiSeq 2500. To increase sequence diversity, roughly 24-31% phiX was spiked into each library pool. In the paper's pipeline: Quality-filtered reads were processed with the UMI-based MiGEC pipeline, and over 85% of raw TCR sequences were removed by the MiGEC pipeline during error correction. IMGT germline references were used for aligning VDJ genes, and each clonotype was defined as a unique CDR3 amino acid sequence together with its V-J genes. VDJtools evaluated clonal expansion, Shannon diversity and CDR3 relatedness (CalcPairwiseDistances, ClusterSamples); CLCbio workbench built phylogenetic trees. Expanded clones were defined as having at least 8 unique UMIs, based on coefficient-of-variation modelling across technical triplicates. TCRdb's own reprocessing of the public reads used fastp at Q25 and MiXCR and kept productive beta chains. Identical CDR3 protein sequences are pooled into one entry, listed with their most common genes and DNA. TCRdb, not the original authors, processed these V and J calls. The table for this sample lists under 45,000 distinct CDR3 sequences; about 13% of them were counted only once. The leading ten clones occupy 1.3% of the sample.

Broad study findings and their caveats: Expanded clones from different subjects shared no identical CDR3 amino acid sequences, which suggests that TCR-beta repertoires were private in all groups. TCR clonal expansion was highest in HAM/TSP patients and lowest in MS patients, with MS patients falling below even healthy controls.

The healthy controls were volunteers from blood banks in Maryland, USA. Unsorted PBMC libraries were generated from 2 million PBMCs stored in RNAlater at -80 °C until RNA extraction. PBMCs were separated from peripheral blood using Ficoll-Hypaque density gradient centrifugation and then cryopreserved in liquid nitrogen. This clonotype was picked up many times. No cognate antigen has been identified for it. Base quality data are lacking; no much larger clone is found one base away. The origin of this receptor is a female donor in good health. The rearranged chain carries TRBV7-2 and TRBJ1-3, with 7 bases in between that match TRBD1. Source material: PBMCs. The CDR3 loop reads CASSPTGIGNTIYF. The DNA sequence is as follows: TGTGCCAGCAGCCCGACAGGGATCGGAAACACCATATATTTT.